Below are 10 T cell receptor beta chains sequenced from a single sample in a study of STAT3 mutations in large granular lymphocyte leukemia (dated by TCRdb to the late 2010s). On the study overall, not on this receptor specifically: All T-LGLL patients had at least one immunodominant TCRbeta clonotype, and roughly half had multiple immunodominant subclonotypes.

These TCRs' antigens remain unknown. The library came from the immunoSEQ multiplex PCR assay. TCRdb re-hosts the immuneACCESS table, in-frame sequences only. Its copies lack some clones; in the studies checked, an unresolved V gene accounts for under half of them, and the cause for the rest is not known. This sample gives thousands of clones in total; about nine tenths of them show up just once. Around 42% of the sample rests with the top ten. Sequenced input: peripheral blood mononuclear cells. Source of these receptors: a man between 50 and 59 years old with T-cell large granular lymphocyte leukemia. Some clones in this sample may be carry-over from other donors' samples. The age is the age at diagnosis.

The chain couples TRBV18 to TRBJ1-6, with D perhaps TRBD1 (5 bases). V was clipped by 6 bases and J by 9 bases, with 12 bases between them. Germline V gene lookup returns CDR1 KGHSH and CDR2 LQKENI. The CDR3 is 13 amino acids. The CDR3 loop is CASSRTGRSPLHF. The DNA of the CDR3 is TGTGCCAGCTCGCGGACGGGGCGTTCACCCCTCCACTTT.

This clone was seen once. The gene calls are TRBV7-9 and TRBJ1-4; D unresolved. The CDR3 runs 16 residues. Germline assignment: CDR1 SEHNR and CDR2 FQNEAQ (reference sequence). Trimming removed 7 bases from V and 1 base from J, with 16 bases in between. CDR3 in amino acids: CASTSSPRGTNEKLFF. The DNA of the CDR3 is TGTGCCAGCACCTCGAGTCCGCGGGGAACTAATGAAAAACTGTTTTTT.

This chain connects TRBV27 to TRBJ2-5, with 9 positions matching TRBD1. The CDR3 extends over 14 amino acids. The J segment lost 5 bases and the V segment lost 4 bases, leaving 5 bases of the junction unmatched. Per germline, CDR1 MNHEY and CDR2 SMNVEV (reference sequence). The CDR3 DNA sequence: TGTGCCAGCAGTTCGACAGGGGGATTGGAGACCCAGTACTTC. Amino acids: CASSSTGGLETQYF.

The chain recombines TRBV10-3 with TRBJ1-2; D may be TRBD1 (5 bases). The V end was cut by 3 bases, the J end by 4 bases, with 12 bases between. Per germline, CDR1 ENHRY and CDR2 SYGVKD. The CDR3 loop spans 14 amino acids. DNA of the CDR3: TGTGCCATCAGTGAAGAGGGGAGGACCTATGGCTACACCTTC. This translates into CAISEEGRTYGYTF.

The chain joins TRBV6-1 to TRBJ2-1, with D possibly being TRBD1 (6 bases). The CDR3 spans 16 residues. V was shortened by 2 bases and J by 2 bases, with 13 bases between the two germline ends. In germline, CDR1 is MNHNS, CDR2 SASEGT. This chain's CDR3 is CASSERGGGTYNEQFF. The CDR3 DNA reads as TGTGCCAGCAGTGAAAGGGGTGGGGGCACCTACAATGAGCAGTTCTTC.

This clone was found once. The chain joins TRBV6-1 to TRBJ1-1, with 7 bases aligning to TRBD1. V dropped 4 bases and J dropped 1; count of bases not matched to a gene: 3. Germline CDR1 is MNHNS and CDR2 is SASEGT. CDR3 length equals 14 residues. The CDR3 DNA is TGTGCCAGCAGTGCGGGACAGCCGAACACTGAAGCTTTCTTT. Translation: CASSAGQPNTEAFF.

V and J are TRBV5-1 and TRBJ1-1, with 7 bases fitting TRBD1. CDR1 is SGHRS, CDR2 YFSETQ, per germline. CDR3 size: 15 residues. Losses at the gene ends were 0 bases for V and 2 bases for J; bases not matched to a gene: 4. CDR3 DNA: TGCGCCAGCAGCTTGGAAGGGGGCACCAACACTGAAGCTTTCTTT. This gives the protein CASSLEGGTNTEAFF.

In DNA, the CDR3 is TGTGCCACCAGCAGAGCGGCGGATCCCTACGAGCAGTACTTC. Protein: CATSRAADPYEQYF. This chain links TRBV15 with TRBJ2-7; D not certain. The ends were cut back, 1 base at V and 2 bases at J, with 9 bases in the middle. CDR1 is LNHNV, CDR2 YYDKDF, per germline (reference sequence). There are 14 residues in the CDR3.

The gene calls are TRBV28 and TRBJ2-7; 12 positions agree with TRBD1. Germline trimming cut 4 bases from V and 5 bases from J; bases unmatched to any gene: 3. Germline values: CDR1 MDHEN, CDR2 SYDVKM. This CDR3 is built from 14 residues. The CDR3 DNA reads TGTGCCAGCAGTTATGGGACAGGGGGCCACGAGCAGTACTTC. This translates into CASSYGTGGHEQYF.

The chain employs TRBV13 and TRBJ2-6, with 7 bases that match TRBD2. The CDR3 loop spans 17 amino acids. CDR1 and CDR2 (germline): PRHDT, FYEKMQ (reference sequence). V lost 4 bases, J lost 0 bases, and 6 bases stayed unmatched. The CDR3 protein is CASSYWGGFSGANVLTF. In DNA, the CDR3 is TGTGCCAGCAGCTACTGGGGGGGATTCTCTGGGGCCAACGTCCTGACTTTC.